This T cell receptor beta chain emerged from a study of CD8 T cells in Susac syndrome. Study-wide background: There were Susac syndrome patients who were therapy-naive at blood draw, others on corticosteroids, and others on intravenous immunoglobulin alone.

This clonotype was picked up one time. This CDR3 spans 11 amino acids. Between the trimmed V and J ends, which lost 8 bases and 7 bases, there was a span of 9 bases. Germline V lookup: CDR1 SEHNR, CDR2 FQNEAQ (reference sequence). The authors reverse transcribed 0.5 to 1 ug RNA with random hexamers. TCRdb processed the immunoSEQ multiplex PCR reads anew with MiXCR; each CDR3 protein has one entry. This table has over 150,000 distinct CDR3 sequences, approximately 95% appearing once. The rearrangement links TRBV7-9 to TRBJ2-4; D might be TRBD1 (6 bases). This sequence originates from a human donor with Susac syndrome. The sample consisted of CD4+ T cells from PBMCs. This CDR3 is CASQDRNIQYF. CDR3 nucleotides: TGTGCCAGCCAAGACAGGAACATTCAGTACTTC.